The 22 T cell receptor beta chains below come from one sample, sequenced in a study of cytomegalovirus exposure and HLA in healthy donors. Clones were sequenced by immunoSEQ multiplex PCR, and TCRdb holds only the in-frame ones, with some missing. The table has about 98,000 clones, roughly 85% seen once. What was sequenced was PBMCs. Every receptor here comes from a woman aged 25 to 39 in good health and CMV-seronegative.

This chain connects TRBV4-1 to TRBJ2-5; TRBD2 aligns across 9 bases. This CDR3 region has 15 residues. Looked up from germline, CDR1 is MGHRA and CDR2 is YSYEKL. J gave up 5 bases and V 4 bases, and 8 bases lay outside the gene matches. CDR3 in amino acids: CASSRTSGPPETQYF. The CDR3 nucleotides read TGCGCCAGCAGCCGAACTAGCGGGCCGCCCGAGACCCAGTACTTC.

J is TRBJ1-2 and V is TRBV5-1, with D perhaps TRBD1 (6 bases). The CDR3 totals 11 residues. V was pared by 4 bases and J by 11 bases, with 12 bases between. CDR1 SGHRS and CDR2 YFSETQ come from the germline V gene. The CDR3 is CASSLDRTYTF. The CDR3 nucleotides are TGCGCCAGCAGCCTCGACAGGACTTACACCTTC.

The chain couples TRBV5-4 to TRBJ2-3, with 13 bases lining up with TRBD2. The ends lost 3 bases at V and 5 bases at J; junction bases unmatched: 6. Germline CDR1 reads SGHNT; CDR2 reads YYREEE (reference sequence). The CDR3 is 16 amino acids. Written as DNA, the CDR3 is TGTGCCAGCAGCTCGACTAGCGGGGGGAGGGGAGATACGCAGTATTTT. This gives the protein CASSSTSGGRGDTQYF.

V is TRBV28 and J is TRBJ2-3; the D gene is possibly TRBD1 (5 bases). V was trimmed by 3 bases and J by 4 bases, leaving 11 bases between them. CDR3 length: 14 amino acids. Germline lookup yields CDR1 MDHEN and CDR2 SYDVKM. The CDR3 DNA follows: TGTGCCAGCAGTTTCACAGGTGTTTCAGATACGCAGTATTTT. This encodes CASSFTGVSDTQYF.

The chain combines TRBV9 with TRBJ2-1; TRBD2 agrees at 13 bases. CDR1 is SGDLS and CDR2 is YYNGEE in the germline V gene. CDR3 length equals 14 residues. The V gene end was trimmed by 7 bases and the J gene end by 5 bases; junction bases not matched to a gene: 3. DNA for the CDR3: TGTGCCAGCGGGGGACTAGCGGGACACAATGAGCAGTTCTTC. Its translation: CASGGLAGHNEQFF.

The V and J genes are TRBV28 and TRBJ1-5; 10 bases are a match to TRBD1. V lost 6 bases to trimming and J lost 5 bases; unmatched junction nucleotides: 13. This CDR3 spans 17 amino acids. CDR1 and CDR2 from the germline V gene are MDHEN and SYDVKM. CDR3 DNA sequence: TGTGCCAGCAGCTCACCAGGACCCGGGACAGGGGATCAGCCCCAGCATTTT. It translates to CASSSPGPGTGDQPQHF.

V is TRBV6-5 and J is TRBJ1-1; tentative D call: TRBD1 (6 bases). The CDR3 sequence is 14 residues long. V lost 6 bases and J lost 3, with 14 bases in between. Germline V gene lookup returns CDR1 MNHEY and CDR2 SVGAGI. DNA of the CDR3: TGTGCCAGCAGGTGGGGGCAAACTCACACTGAAGCTTTCTTT. Protein product: CASRWGQTHTEAFF.

CDR3 in DNA: TGTGCCAGCAGCTTTGGGACAGGGCGTAACTATGGCTACACCTTC. It yields the protein CASSFGTGRNYGYTF. The J gene is TRBJ1-2, the V gene TRBV5-5; TRBD1 matches at 9 bases. The trim removed 2 bases at V and 1 base at J, leaving 3 bases unmatched. Germline CDR1 is SGHKS and CDR2 is YYEKEE (reference sequence). CDR3 length: 15 residues.

The V call is TRBV7-8, the J call TRBJ1-1, with a possible D match to TRBD1 (6 bases). Germline V gene lookup returns CDR1 SGHVS and CDR2 FQNEAQ. CDR3 length equals 14 residues. Trimming stripped 5 bases from V and 5 bases from J, with 15 bases between. The CDR3 DNA reads as TGTGCCAGCAGCCCCAGAACAGGGAGTACTGAAGCTTTCTTT. Translating it yields CASSPRTGSTEAFF.

The rearrangement joins TRBV6-5 to TRBJ2-5; D is unclear. The assigned J gene may be wrong: the sequence end matches TRBJ2-7 better. The germline CDR1 and CDR2 sequences are MNHEY and SVGAGI. This CDR3 region has 12 residues. DNA for the CDR3: TGTGCCAGCAGTAACCCCATCAGCGAGCAGTACTTC. It encodes CASSNPISEQYF.

The chain couples TRBV2 to TRBJ2-2; D is perhaps TRBD2 (7 bases). V dropped 5 bases and J dropped 3 bases, with 16 bases sitting between them. This CDR3 has 16 amino acids. Germline loops: CDR1 SNHLY, CDR2 FYNNEI. In nucleotides, the CDR3 is TGTGCCAGCAGTAACCTGGGGGGGGCGTACACCGGGGAGCTGTTTTTT. As protein: CASSNLGGAYTGELFF.

In DNA form, the CDR3 reads TGTGCCAGCAGGCCAAACAGTATCCTAGCCAAAAACATTCAGTACTTC. It is translated as CASRPNSILAKNIQYF. The V gene is TRBV2, the J gene TRBJ2-4, with D unclear. This CDR3 comprises 16 residues. Germline CDR1 is SNHLY and CDR2 is FYNNEI. Trimming shortened V by 6 bases and J by 0 bases, and 15 bases separated the two germline ends.

The rearrangement joins TRBV5-1 to TRBJ1-6, with a tentative D call TRBD1 (6 bases). The CDR3 has 14 amino acids. V was pared by 2 bases and J by 7 bases, with 10 bases between. In germline, CDR1 is SGHRS, CDR2 YFSETQ. The CDR3 loop is CASSFGQPNSPLHF. CDR3 in DNA: TGCGCCAGCAGCTTTGGACAGCCCAATTCACCCCTCCACTTT.

The chain uses TRBV19 and TRBJ1-2; a weak D match, TRBD1 (5 bases). The V end lost 9 bases, the J end lost 4 bases, and 12 bases lay between the germline ends. There are 12 residues in the CDR3. Germline CDR1 and CDR2: LNHDA and SQIVND (reference sequence). The CDR3 loop reads CASRGGAYGYTF. CDR3 nucleotide sequence: TGTGCCAGCCGAGGAGGGGCCTATGGCTACACCTTC.

The chain carries TRBV6-1 and TRBJ1-2; a possible D gene is TRBD1 (6 bases). From germline, CDR1 is MNHNS and CDR2 SASEGT. The CDR3 contains 15 residues. The ends were cut back, 5 bases at V and 2 bases at J, with 15 bases in the middle. CDR3 region: CASSTGLQANYGYTF. The CDR3 DNA reads TGTGCCAGCAGTACAGGGTTACAGGCCAACTATGGCTACACCTTC.

V gene TRBV1 combines with J gene TRBJ2-2; no check of the table's D call, TRBD1, against the DNA was made. TRBV1 is a documented pseudogene. The CDR3 is made up of 16 amino acids. CDR3 in DNA: TGCACCAGCAGCCAACCGGACACTTCGAACACCGGGGAGCTGTTTTTT. It translates to CTSSQPDTSNTGELFF.

The rearrangement joins TRBV6-1 to TRBJ2-5, with 9 positions matching TRBD2. The trim removed 3 bases at V and 1 base at J, leaving 12 bases unmatched. This CDR3 contains 18 residues. Germline CDR1 and CDR2: MNHNS and SASEGT. The CDR3 DNA reads as TGTGCCAGCAGTGAGAGGTTAGCGGGAGATTTAGGCCAAGAGACCCAGTACTTC. This sequence encodes CASSERLAGDLGQETQYF.

The chain has TRBV6-1 and TRBJ1-1; D remains unclear. Germline CDR1 and CDR2: MNHNS and SASEGT. The CDR3 spans 15 residues. Trimming shortened V by 0 bases and J by 3 bases, and 11 bases separated the two germline ends. The CDR3: CASSEAHGGYTEAFF. CDR3 sequence (DNA): TGTGCCAGCAGTGAAGCGCACGGAGGTTACACTGAAGCTTTCTTT.

V usage is TRBV5-1 and J usage is TRBJ2-1, with 9 bases lining up with TRBD2. The CDR3 contains 15 residues. The ends lost 4 bases at V and 6 bases at J; junction bases unmatched: 8. Germline V gene data show CDR1 as SGHRS and CDR2 as YFSETQ. CDR3 residues: CASSPLREGGNEQFF. The CDR3 nucleotides read TGCGCCAGCAGCCCCCTGCGGGAGGGAGGCAATGAGCAGTTCTTC.

The rearrangement uses TRBV5-1 and TRBJ2-3; 12 nucleotides agree with TRBD1. V lost 4 bases and J lost 4; bases outside the gene matches: 16. The length of the CDR3 is 19 residues. Looked up from germline, CDR1 is SGHRS and CDR2 is YFSETQ. The CDR3, as DNA: TGCGCCAGCAGCCAAGGGGACAGGGGGCGCCAAGGTTGGTCAGATACGCAGTATTTT. This encodes CASSQGDRGRQGWSDTQYF.

The V and J genes are TRBV28 and TRBJ1-5; TRBD1 agrees at 10 bases. V shed 11 bases and J 6 bases; nucleotides not matched to a gene: 4. The CDR3 extends over 12 amino acids. Per the germline V gene, CDR1 is MDHEN and CDR2 is SYDVKM. Written as DNA, the CDR3 is TGTGCCGCAGGACAGGGGGGTCAGCCCCAGCATTTT. It specifies CAAGQGGQPQHF.

The genes are TRBV28 and TRBJ2-7; TRBD2 matches at 16 bases. The CDR3 totals 18 residues. Trimming removed 5 bases from V and 4 bases from J; junction bases left unmatched: 11. The germline gives CDR1 MDHEN, CDR2 SYDVKM. The CDR3 sequence: CASSPPGLAGGNAYEQYF. The CDR3 bases are TGTGCCAGCAGTCCACCGGGACTAGCGGGAGGGAACGCATACGAGCAGTACTTC.